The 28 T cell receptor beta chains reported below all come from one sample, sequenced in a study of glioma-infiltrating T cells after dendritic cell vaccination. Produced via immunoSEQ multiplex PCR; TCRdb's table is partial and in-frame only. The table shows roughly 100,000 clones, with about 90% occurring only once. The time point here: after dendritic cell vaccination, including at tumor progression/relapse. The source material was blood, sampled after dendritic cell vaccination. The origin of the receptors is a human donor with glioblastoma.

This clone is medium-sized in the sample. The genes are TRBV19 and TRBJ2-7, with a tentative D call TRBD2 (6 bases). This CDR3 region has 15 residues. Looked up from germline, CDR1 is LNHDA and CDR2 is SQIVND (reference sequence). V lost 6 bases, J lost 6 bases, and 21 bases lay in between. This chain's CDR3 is CASSRGRQRWGEQYF. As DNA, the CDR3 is TGTGCCAGTAGCCGTGGGAGGCAGAGGTGGGGCGAGCAGTACTTC.

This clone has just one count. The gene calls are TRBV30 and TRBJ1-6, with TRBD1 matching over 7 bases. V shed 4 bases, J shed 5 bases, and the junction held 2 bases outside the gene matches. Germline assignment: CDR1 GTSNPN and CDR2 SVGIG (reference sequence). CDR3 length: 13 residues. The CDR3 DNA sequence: TGTGCCTGGATGGGACAGAATAATTCACCCCTCCACTTT. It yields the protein CAWMGQNNSPLHF.

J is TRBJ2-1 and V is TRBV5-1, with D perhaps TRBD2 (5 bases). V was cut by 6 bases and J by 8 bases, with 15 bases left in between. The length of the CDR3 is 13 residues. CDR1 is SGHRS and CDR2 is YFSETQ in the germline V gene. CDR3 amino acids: CASTDLNGDEQFF. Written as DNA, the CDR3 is TGCGCCAGCACGGATCTTAACGGGGATGAGCAGTTCTTC. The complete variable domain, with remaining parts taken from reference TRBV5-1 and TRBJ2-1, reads KAGVTQTPRYLIKTRGQQVTLSCSPISGHRSVSWYQQTPGQGLQFLFEYFSETQRNKGNFPGRFSGRQFSNSRSEMNVSTLELGDSALYLCASTDLNGDEQFFGPGTRLTVL.

The CDR3 sequence is CASRRGRQNTEAFF. The CDR3 DNA reads TGTGCCAGCAGGAGAGGGCGACAGAACACTGAAGCTTTCTTT. V and J are TRBV6-1 and TRBJ1-1; no clear D. CDR1 is MNHNS and CDR2 is SASEGT in the germline V gene. Trimming left V 6 bases short and J 1 base short, with 12 bases between. The CDR3 runs 14 residues.

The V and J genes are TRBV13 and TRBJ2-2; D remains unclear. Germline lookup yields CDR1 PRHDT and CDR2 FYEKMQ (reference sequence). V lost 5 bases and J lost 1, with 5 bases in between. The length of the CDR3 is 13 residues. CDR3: CASSPLNTGELFF. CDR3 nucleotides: TGTGCCAGCAGCCCTCTGAACACCGGGGAGCTGTTTTTT.

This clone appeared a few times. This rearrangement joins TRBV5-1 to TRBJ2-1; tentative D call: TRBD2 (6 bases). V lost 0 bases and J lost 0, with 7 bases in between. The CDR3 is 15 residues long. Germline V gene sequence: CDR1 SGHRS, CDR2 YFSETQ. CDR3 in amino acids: CASSLDGSSYNEQFF. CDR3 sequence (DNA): TGCGCCAGCAGCTTGGACGGGAGCTCCTACAATGAGCAGTTCTTC.

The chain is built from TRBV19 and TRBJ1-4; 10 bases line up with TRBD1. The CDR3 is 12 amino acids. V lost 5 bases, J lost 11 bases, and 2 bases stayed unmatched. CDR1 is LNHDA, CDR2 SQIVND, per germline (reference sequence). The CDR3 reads CASSSGQGKLFF. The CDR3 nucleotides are TGTGCCAGTAGTTCGGGACAGGGGAAACTGTTTTTT.

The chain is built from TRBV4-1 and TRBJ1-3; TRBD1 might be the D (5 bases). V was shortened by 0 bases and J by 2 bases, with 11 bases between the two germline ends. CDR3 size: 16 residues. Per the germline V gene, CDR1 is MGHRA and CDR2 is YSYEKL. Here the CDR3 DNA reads TGCGCCAGCAGCCAAGACTCAGGGAAGACTGGAAACACCATATATTTT. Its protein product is CASSQDSGKTGNTIYF.

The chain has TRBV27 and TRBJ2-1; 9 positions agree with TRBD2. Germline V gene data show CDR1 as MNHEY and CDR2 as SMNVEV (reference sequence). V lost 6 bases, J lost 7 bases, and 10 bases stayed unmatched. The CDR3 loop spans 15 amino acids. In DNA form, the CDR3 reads TGTGCCAGCAGCACCCTGGGGACTAGCTTGAATGAGCAGTTCTTC. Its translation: CASSTLGTSLNEQFF.

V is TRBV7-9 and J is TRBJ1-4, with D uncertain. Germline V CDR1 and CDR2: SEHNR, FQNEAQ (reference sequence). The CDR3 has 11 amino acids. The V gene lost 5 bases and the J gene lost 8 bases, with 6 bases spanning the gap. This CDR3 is CASSTEEKLFF. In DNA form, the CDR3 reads TGTGCCAGCAGCACCGAGGAAAAACTGTTTTTT.

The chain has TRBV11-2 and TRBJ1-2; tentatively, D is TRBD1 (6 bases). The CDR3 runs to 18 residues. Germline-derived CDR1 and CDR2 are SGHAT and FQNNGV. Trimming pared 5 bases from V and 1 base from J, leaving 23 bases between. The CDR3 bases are TGTGCCAGCAGCCCTCTGCGGGGAGGGGGGTCCCTTAACTATGGCTACACCTTC. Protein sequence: CASSPLRGGGSLNYGYTF.

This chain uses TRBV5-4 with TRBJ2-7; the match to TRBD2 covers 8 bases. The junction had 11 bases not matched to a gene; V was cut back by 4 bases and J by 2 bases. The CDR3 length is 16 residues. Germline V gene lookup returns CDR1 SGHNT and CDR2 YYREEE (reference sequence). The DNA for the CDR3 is TGTGCCAGCAGCCCGCCGGGACTAGGATCAACCTACGAGCAGTACTTC. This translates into CASSPPGLGSTYEQYF.

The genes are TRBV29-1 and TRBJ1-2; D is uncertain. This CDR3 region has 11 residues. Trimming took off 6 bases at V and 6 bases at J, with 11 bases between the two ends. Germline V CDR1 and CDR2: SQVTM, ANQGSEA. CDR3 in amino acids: CSVDHGDGYTF. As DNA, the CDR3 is TGCAGCGTGGACCACGGGGATGGCTACACCTTC.

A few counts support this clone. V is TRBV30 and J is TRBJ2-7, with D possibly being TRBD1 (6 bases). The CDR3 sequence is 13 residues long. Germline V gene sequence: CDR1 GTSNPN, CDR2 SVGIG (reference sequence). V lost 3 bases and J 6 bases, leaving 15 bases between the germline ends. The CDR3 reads CAWSSGQSGEQYF. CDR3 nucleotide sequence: TGTGCCTGGAGCTCCGGACAGTCTGGCGAGCAGTACTTC.

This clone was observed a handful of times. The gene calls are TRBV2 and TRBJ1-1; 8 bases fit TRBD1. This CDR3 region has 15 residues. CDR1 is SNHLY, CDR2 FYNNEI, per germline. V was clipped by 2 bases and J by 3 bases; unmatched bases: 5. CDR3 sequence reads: CASSEQGAPYTEAFF. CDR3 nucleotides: TGTGCCAGCAGTGAACAGGGGGCGCCGTACACTGAAGCTTTCTTT.

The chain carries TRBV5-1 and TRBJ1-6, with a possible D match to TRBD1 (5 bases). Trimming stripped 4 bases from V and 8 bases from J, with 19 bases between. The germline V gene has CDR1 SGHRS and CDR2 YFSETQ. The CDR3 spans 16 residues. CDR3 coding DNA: TGCGCCAGCAGCGCGCTGATACAGGAAGGGGATTCACCCCTCCACTTT. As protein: CASSALIQEGDSPLHF.

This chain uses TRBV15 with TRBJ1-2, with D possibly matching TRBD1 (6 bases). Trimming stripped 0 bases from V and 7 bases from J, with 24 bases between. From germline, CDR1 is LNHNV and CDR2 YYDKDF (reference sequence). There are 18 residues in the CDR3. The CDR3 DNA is TGTGCCACCAGCAGAGATTGGGGTGAACAGGGAGCGAGGGGTGGCTACACCTTC. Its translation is CATSRDWGEQGARGGYTF.

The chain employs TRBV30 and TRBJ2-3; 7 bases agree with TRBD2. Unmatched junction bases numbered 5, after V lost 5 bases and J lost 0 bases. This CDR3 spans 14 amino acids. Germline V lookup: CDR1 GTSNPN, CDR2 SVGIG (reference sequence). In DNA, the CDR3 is TGTGCCTGGGGGGAGGGACTGAGCACAGATACGCAGTATTTT. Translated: CAWGEGLSTDTQYF.

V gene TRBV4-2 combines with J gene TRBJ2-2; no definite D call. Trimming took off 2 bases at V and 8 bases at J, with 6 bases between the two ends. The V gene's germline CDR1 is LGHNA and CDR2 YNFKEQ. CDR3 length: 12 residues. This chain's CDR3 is CASSQPIGELFF. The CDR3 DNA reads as TGTGCCAGCAGCCAACCTATTGGGGAGCTGTTTTTT.

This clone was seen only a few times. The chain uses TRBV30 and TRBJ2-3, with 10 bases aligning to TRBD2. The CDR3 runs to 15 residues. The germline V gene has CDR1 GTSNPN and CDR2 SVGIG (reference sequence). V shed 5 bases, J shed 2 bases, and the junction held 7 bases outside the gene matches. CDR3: CAWELAGHNTDTQYF. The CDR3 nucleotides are TGTGCCTGGGAACTAGCGGGGCACAACACAGATACGCAGTATTTT. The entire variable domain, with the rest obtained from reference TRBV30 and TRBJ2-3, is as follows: SQTIHQWPATLVQPVGSPLSLECTVEGTSNPNLYWYRQAAGRGLQLLFYSVGIGQISSEVPQNLSASRPQDRQFILSSKKLLLSDSGFYLCAWELAGHNTDTQYFGPGTRLTVL.

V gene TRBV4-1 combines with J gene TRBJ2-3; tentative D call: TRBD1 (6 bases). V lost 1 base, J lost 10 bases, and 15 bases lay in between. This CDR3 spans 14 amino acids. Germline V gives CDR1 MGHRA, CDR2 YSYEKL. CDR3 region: CASSQAFRDNAQYF. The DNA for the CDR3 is TGCGCCAGCAGCCAAGCTTTCCGGGACAACGCGCAGTATTTT.

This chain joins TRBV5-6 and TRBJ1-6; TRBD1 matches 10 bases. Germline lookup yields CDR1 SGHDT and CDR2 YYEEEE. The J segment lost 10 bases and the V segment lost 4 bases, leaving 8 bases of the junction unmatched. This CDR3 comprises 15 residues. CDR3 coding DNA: TGTGCCAGCAGCCCGGGACAGGGGTTGGGATCACCCCTCCACTTT. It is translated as CASSPGQGLGSPLHF.

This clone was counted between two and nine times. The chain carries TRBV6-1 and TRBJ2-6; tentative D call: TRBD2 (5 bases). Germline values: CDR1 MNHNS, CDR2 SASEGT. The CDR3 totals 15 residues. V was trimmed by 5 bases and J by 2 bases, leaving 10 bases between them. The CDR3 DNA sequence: TGTGCCAGCAGTTCTGGGGAGACTGGGGCCAACGTCCTGACTTTC. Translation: CASSSGETGANVLTF.

As DNA, the CDR3 is TGCAGCGTCGCCGGGACTAGCGGGAAGTATGAGCAGTTCTTC. This sequence encodes CSVAGTSGKYEQFF. V usage is TRBV29-1 and J usage is TRBJ2-1, with 13 positions matching TRBD2. CDR3 length: 14 amino acids. Germline CDR1 is SQVTM and CDR2 is ANQGSEA. V lost 6 bases, J lost 8 bases, and 7 bases stayed unmatched.

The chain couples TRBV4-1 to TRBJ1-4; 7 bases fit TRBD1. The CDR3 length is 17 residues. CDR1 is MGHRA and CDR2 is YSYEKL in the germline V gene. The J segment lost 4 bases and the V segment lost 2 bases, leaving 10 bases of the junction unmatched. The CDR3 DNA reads TGCGCCAGCAGCCAACGGTTCCGGGACAGAGTTAATGAAAAACTGTTTTTT. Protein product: CASSQRFRDRVNEKLFF.

The CDR3 region has the DNA TGTGCCAGTAGTGCCCGGGACAGGGCTGAAGCTTTCTTT. Its translation is CASSARDRAEAFF. The chain links TRBV19 to TRBJ1-1, with 9 nucleotides matching TRBD1. Per the germline V gene, CDR1 is LNHDA and CDR2 is SQIVND (reference sequence). After removal of 5 bases from V and 6 bases from J, the junction contained 4 bases not matched to a gene. CDR3 length equals 13 residues.

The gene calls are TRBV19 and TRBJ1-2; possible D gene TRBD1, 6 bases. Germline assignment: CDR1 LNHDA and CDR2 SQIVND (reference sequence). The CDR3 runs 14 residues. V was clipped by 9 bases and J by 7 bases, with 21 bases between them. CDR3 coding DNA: TGTGCCAGCAACTCGGGGGGCGAAACGGTTGGCTACACCTTC. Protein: CASNSGGETVGYTF.

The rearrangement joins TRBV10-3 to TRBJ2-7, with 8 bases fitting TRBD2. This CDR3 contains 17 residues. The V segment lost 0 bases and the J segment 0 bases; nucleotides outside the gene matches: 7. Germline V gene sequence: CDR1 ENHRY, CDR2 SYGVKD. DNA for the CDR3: TGTGCCATCAGTGAGTCAGTAGTAGCGGGGTCCTCCTACGAGCAGTACTTC. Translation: CAISESVVAGSSYEQYF.